This passage covers 7 T cell receptor beta chains from one sample sequenced in a study of blood T cells in healthy people across ages. The authors ran a second PCR of about 7 to 11 cycles using a sample-barcoded 5' primer and a J-beta primer mix. Via MiXCR, TCRdb re-called the 5' RACE reads, giving one row per CDR3 protein. The data contain around 780,000 distinct CDR3 sequences, under 30% of them seen just once; the ten biggest clones take up less than 3.5%. The data also belong to a second study, concerning T cells of mothers and their children.

Sequenced: blood. The receptors originated from a boy aged 10-17 years in good health.

The chain combines TRBV9 with TRBJ2-7; the D gene is possibly TRBD1 (5 bases). This CDR3 region has 16 residues. With 0 bases removed from V and 3 bases from J, the gap between germline ends came to 16 bases. Germline CDR1 reads SGDLS; CDR2 reads YYNGEE. CDR3 region: CASSVGGSSSVYEQYF. CDR3 nucleotides: TGTGCCAGCAGCGTAGGGGGCAGCAGTTCCGTCTACGAGCAGTACTTC.

This chain links TRBV6-6 with TRBJ2-1; 8 bases match TRBD2. The junction had 6 bases not matched to a gene; V was cut back by 6 bases and J by 5 bases. CDR1 and CDR2 (germline): MNHNY, SVGAGI (reference sequence). CDR3 length equals 14 residues. The CDR3 region is CASSSPRGDNEQFF. The CDR3 coding sequence is TGTGCCAGCAGCTCCCCGCGGGGGGACAATGAGCAGTTCTTC.

This chain joins TRBV20-1 and TRBJ2-3, with a possible D match to TRBD2 (6 bases). This CDR3 contains 13 residues. Germline assignment: CDR1 DFQATT and CDR2 SNEGSKA (reference sequence). DNA for the CDR3: TGCAGCGGGCGGGACCCGAACACAGATACGCAGTATTTT. Residues: CSGRDPNTDTQYF.

This clonotype was seen once. The genes are TRBV7-9 and TRBJ2-5; D may match TRBD1 or TRBD2 (5 bases each). From germline, CDR1 is SEHNR and CDR2 FQNEAQ (reference sequence). The CDR3 runs to 15 residues. Deletions cut 5 bases from V and 2 bases from J, with 15 bases between. CDR3 coding DNA: TGTGCCAGCAGCCAGGGCCTCGGGATTCAAGAGACCCAGTACTTC. Its translation is CASSQGLGIQETQYF.

J is TRBJ2-1 and V is TRBV9; D gene unclear. Trimming removed 0 bases at V and 0 bases at J, with 7 bases between. The CDR3 has 15 residues. Germline V gene lookup returns CDR1 SGDLS and CDR2 YYNGEE. The CDR3 spells CASSVDLPSYNEQFF. The CDR3 region has the DNA TGTGCCAGCAGCGTAGATCTGCCCTCCTACAATGAGCAGTTCTTC.

As concerns this clonotype: No conserved phenylalanine or tryptophan is present at the end of the CDR3, so a read error is the likely explanation. The chain joins TRBV6-1 to TRBJ2-2; TRBD2 aligns across 13 bases. CDR1 MNHNS and CDR2 SASEGT come from the germline V gene. V dropped 6 bases and J dropped 6; count of bases not matched to a gene: 7. This CDR3 region has 16 residues. The CDR3 reads CASREPTSGGAGELFS. For the CDR3, the DNA is TGTGCCAGCAGGGAACCAACTAGCGGGGGGGCCGGGGAGCTGTTTTCT.

The V gene is TRBV20-1, the J gene TRBJ1-1, with a tentative D call TRBD1 (6 bases). CDR3 length: 15 residues. Germline V gene lookup returns CDR1 DFQATT and CDR2 SNEGSKA (reference sequence). Trimming removed 8 bases at V and 3 bases at J, with 22 bases between. CDR3 sequence reads: CSSFPPQGRDTEAFF. The CDR3 DNA sequence: TGCAGTTCCTTTCCCCCACAGGGAAGGGACACTGAAGCTTTCTTT.